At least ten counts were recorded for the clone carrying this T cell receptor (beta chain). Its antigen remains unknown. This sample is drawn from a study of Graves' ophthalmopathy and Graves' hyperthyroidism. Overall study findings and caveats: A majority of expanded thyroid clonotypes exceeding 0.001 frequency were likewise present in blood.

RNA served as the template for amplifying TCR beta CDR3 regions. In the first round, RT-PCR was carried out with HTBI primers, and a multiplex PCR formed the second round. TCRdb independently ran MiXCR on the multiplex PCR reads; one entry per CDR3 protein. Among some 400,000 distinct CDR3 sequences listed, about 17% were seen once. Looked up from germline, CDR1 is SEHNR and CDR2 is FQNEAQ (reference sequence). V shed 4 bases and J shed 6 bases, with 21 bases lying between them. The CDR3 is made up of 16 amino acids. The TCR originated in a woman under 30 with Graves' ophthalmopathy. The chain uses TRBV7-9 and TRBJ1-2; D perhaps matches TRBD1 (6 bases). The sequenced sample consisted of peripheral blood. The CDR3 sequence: CASSSKLLDSGDGYTF. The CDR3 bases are TGTGCCAGCAGCTCTAAACTTTTGGACAGTGGGGATGGCTACACCTTC.